Below are 30 T cell receptor beta chains sequenced from a single sample in a study of Graves' ophthalmopathy and Graves' hyperthyroidism. Amplified TCR beta CDR3 regions were obtained using RNA transcripts as template. Amplification began with first-round RT-PCR using HTBI primers, then second-round multiplex PCR was performed. One entry per CDR3 protein results from TCRdb running MiXCR on the multiplex PCR reads. The table includes roughly 420,000 distinct CDR3 sequences, around 21% detected once. The sequencing sample was made of peripheral blood. These receptors all stem from a woman aged 18-30 years with stable Graves' hyperthyroidism.

V usage is TRBV6-1 and J usage is TRBJ1-2; D possibly corresponds to TRBD1 (5 bases). Looked up from germline, CDR1 is MNHNS and CDR2 is SASEGT. Deletions cut 5 bases from V and 7 bases from J, with 17 bases between. The CDR3 is made up of 14 amino acids. The CDR3 DNA sequence: TGTGCCAGCAGTACCCCGGGGGTCTCTACTGGCTACACCTTC. Protein sequence: CASSTPGVSTGYTF.

This clonotype was found many times. The chain joins TRBV19 to TRBJ1-2; no definite D call. V lost 2 bases, J lost 0 bases, and 4 bases lay in between. Germline V gene lookup returns CDR1 LNHDA and CDR2 SQIVND (reference sequence). This CDR3 is 13 amino acids long. CDR3 sequence reads: CASSIIANYGYTF. The CDR3 nucleotides are TGTGCCAGTAGTATAATAGCTAACTATGGCTACACCTTC.

V usage is TRBV4-1 and J usage is TRBJ1-2, with D possibly being TRBD1 (6 bases). V lost 4 bases, J lost 4 bases, and 13 bases lay in between. This CDR3 is 14 amino acids long. CDR1 and CDR2 from the germline V gene are MGHRA and YSYEKL. DNA for the CDR3: TGCGCCAGCAGCCGGGCCGGGGGCGCCTATGGCTACACCTTC. It encodes CASSRAGGAYGYTF.

The sample holds many counts of this clonotype. The CDR3: CASSILGTENTEAFF. CDR3 nucleotides: TGTGCCAGTAGTATCTTGGGGACAGAGAACACTGAAGCTTTCTTT. The rearrangement links TRBV19 to TRBJ1-1, with TRBD1 matching over 7 bases. The length of the CDR3 is 15 residues. V was pared by 3 bases and J by 1 base, with 5 bases of the junction left unmatched. Germline V CDR1 and CDR2: LNHDA, SQIVND (reference sequence).

This clonotype showed up many times. The chain has TRBV6-5 and TRBJ1-1; D gene unclear. V was clipped by 0 bases and J by 7 bases, with 9 bases between them. The CDR3 runs 13 residues. Germline V gene data show CDR1 as MNHEY and CDR2 as SVGAGI. The DNA for the CDR3 is TGTGCCAGCAGTTACTCCCGAGGAGTTGAAGCTTTCTTT. Translating gives CASSYSRGVEAFF.

This clonotype was observed at least ten times. V gene TRBV6-5 combines with J gene TRBJ2-7; the D gene is possibly TRBD2 (7 bases). Germline lookup yields CDR1 MNHEY and CDR2 SVGAGI. This CDR3 is built from 16 residues. Between the trimmed V and J ends, which lost 5 bases and 2 bases, there was a span of 19 bases. The CDR3 sequence: CASSNKGGVPPYEQYF. The CDR3 DNA sequence: TGTGCCAGCAGTAATAAGGGGGGGGTTCCCCCCTACGAGCAGTACTTC.

The chain employs TRBV2 and TRBJ2-7; D may be TRBD1 (5 bases). CDR3 size: 13 residues. V was trimmed by 5 bases and J by 5 bases, leaving 13 bases between them. CDR1 is SNHLY and CDR2 is FYNNEI in the germline V gene. The CDR3 here is CASSNQGTDEQYF. For the CDR3, the DNA is TGTGCCAGCAGTAACCAGGGTACCGACGAGCAGTACTTC.

This clonotype has a count of ten or more. Here the CDR3 reads CSVELRVMNTEAFF. DNA of the CDR3: TGCAGCGTTGAATTGAGGGTTATGAACACTGAAGCTTTCTTT. J is TRBJ1-1 and V is TRBV29-1; D uncertain. The V and J ends lost 2 bases and 0 bases respectively, with 10 bases between them. The CDR3 sequence is 14 residues long. CDR1 and CDR2 from the germline V gene are SQVTM and ANQGSEA.

V usage is TRBV5-5 and J usage is TRBJ1-2; D is undetermined. Trimming took off 4 bases at V and 0 bases at J, with 10 bases between the two ends. The germline CDR1 and CDR2 sequences are SGHKS and YYEKEE (reference sequence). This CDR3 has 14 residues. The CDR3 region has the DNA TGTGCCAGCAGCAGACACCTAACTAACTATGGCTACACCTTC. Its translation: CASSRHLTNYGYTF.

The rearrangement uses TRBV6-1 and TRBJ2-7, with 8 nucleotides matching TRBD2. Unmatched junction bases numbered 2, after V lost 1 base and J lost 3 bases. Germline loops: CDR1 MNHNS, CDR2 SASEGT. The CDR3 is 14 amino acids. CDR3 protein: CASSEVGTSYEQYF. DNA for the CDR3: TGTGCCAGCAGTGAAGTCGGGACTAGCTACGAGCAGTACTTC.

This clonotype was found many times. The genes are TRBV9 and TRBJ2-7; unclear D gene. CDR1 and CDR2 (germline): SGDLS, YYNGEE. Trimming shortened V by 0 bases and J by 2 bases, and 12 bases separated the two germline ends. The CDR3 consists of 15 residues. The CDR3 nucleotides are TGTGCCAGCAGCGTAGGAGGCTCTAATACCTACGAGCAGTACTTC. Translation gives CASSVGGSNTYEQYF.

Ten or more counts support this clonotype. The CDR3 region is CASSLARSGSEQYF. The CDR3 coding sequence is TGTGCCAGCAGTTTAGCCAGAAGCGGGAGTGAGCAGTACTTC. The V call is TRBV27, the J call TRBJ2-7; 8 bases map to TRBD2. The CDR3 covers 14 residues. With V trimmed by 2 bases and J by 7 bases, 7 bases remained unmatched. Germline V gene data show CDR1 as MNHEY and CDR2 as SMNVEV (reference sequence).

This clonotype has ten or more counts. The rearrangement joins TRBV18 to TRBJ1-2; D ambiguous. V shed 3 bases and J shed 7 bases, with 15 bases lying between them. The CDR3 covers 14 residues. The germline gives CDR1 KGHSH, CDR2 LQKENI. The CDR3: CASSPQRESFGYTF. As DNA, the CDR3 is TGTGCCAGCTCACCCCAAAGGGAATCCTTTGGCTACACCTTC.

V gene TRBV19 combines with J gene TRBJ1-3; TRBD1 might be the D (5 bases). This CDR3 comprises 19 residues. Germline V lookup: CDR1 LNHDA, CDR2 SQIVND (reference sequence). Trimming removed 11 bases from V and 4 bases from J, with 33 bases in between. CDR3 region: CASKALGALWNPEGNTIYF. Here the CDR3 DNA reads TGTGCCTCAAAGGCCCTAGGGGCACTCTGGAACCCCGAGGGAAACACCATATATTTT.

Ten or more counts support this clonotype. The chain joins TRBV5-1 to TRBJ2-2, with TRBD2 matching 9 bases. Germline assignment: CDR1 SGHRS and CDR2 YFSETQ. This CDR3 comprises 19 residues. Trimming cost V 1 base and J 4 bases; bases outside gene matches: 14. This chain's CDR3 is CASSLLGILAGTATGELFF. Written as DNA, the CDR3 is TGCGCCAGCAGCTTGCTCGGAATCCTAGCGGGAACTGCCACCGGGGAGCTGTTTTTT.

This clonotype was found many times. This chain uses TRBV11-2 with TRBJ2-7; TRBD2 matches 11 bases. Looked up from germline, CDR1 is SGHAT and CDR2 is FQNNGV. After removal of 5 bases from V and 5 bases from J, the junction contained 11 bases not matched to a gene. There are 16 residues in the CDR3. Here the CDR3 reads CASSPRVAGGPDEQYF. The DNA for the CDR3 is TGTGCCAGCAGCCCCAGAGTAGCGGGAGGGCCGGACGAGCAGTACTTC.

Many counts were recorded for this clonotype. The rearrangement uses TRBV11-2 and TRBJ2-7; unclear D gene. Deletions cut 4 bases from V and 3 bases from J, with 7 bases between. The CDR3 sequence is 12 residues long. Germline lookup yields CDR1 SGHAT and CDR2 FQNNGV. The CDR3 loop is CASSSSSYEQYF. DNA for the CDR3: TGTGCCAGCAGCTCCAGCAGCTACGAGCAGTACTTC. The variable domain in full, completed from reference TRBV11-2 and TRBJ2-7, reads EAGVAQSPRYKIIEKRQSVAFWCNPISGHATLYWYQQILGQGPKLLIQFQNNGVVDDSQLPKDRFSAERLKGVDSTLKIQPAKLEDSAVYLCASSSSSYEQYFGPGTRLTVT.

This clonotype was observed at least ten times. V usage is TRBV6-5 and J usage is TRBJ2-7, with TRBD2 matching 7 bases. The germline V gene has CDR1 MNHEY and CDR2 SVGAGI. J lost 2 bases, V lost 8 bases, and 6 bases had no gene match. This CDR3 comprises 13 residues. The CDR3 region is CASASGLTYEQYF. The CDR3 nucleotides read TGTGCCAGCGCTAGCGGATTAACCTACGAGCAGTACTTC.

The chain combines TRBV11-2 with TRBJ2-7, with D perhaps assigned TRBD1 or TRBD2 (5 bases each). Per germline, CDR1 SGHAT and CDR2 FQNNGV. This CDR3 has 15 amino acids. V lost 0 bases and J 4 bases, leaving 13 bases between the germline ends. The CDR3 coding sequence is TGTGCCAGCAGCTTAGATCAGGATGGGGGTTACGAGCAGTACTTC. This gives the protein CASSLDQDGGYEQYF.

This clonotype was counted ten times or more. This chain uses TRBV28 with TRBJ2-7, with D possibly TRBD1 on 6 matching bases. Trimming removed 7 bases at V and 1 base at J, with 11 bases between. CDR1 MDHEN and CDR2 SYDVKM come from the germline V gene. The CDR3 loop spans 13 amino acids. The CDR3 coding sequence is TGTGCCAGCACCTTAGGGGGATCCTACGAGCAGTACTTC. This gives the protein CASTLGGSYEQYF.

In its sample, this clonotype was seen a few times. The gene calls are TRBV9 and TRBJ2-5; D unclear. Trimming pared 4 bases from V and 0 bases from J, leaving 16 bases between. Germline assignment: CDR1 SGDLS and CDR2 YYNGEE. The CDR3 length is 16 residues. This CDR3 is CASSPSWRTHQETQYF. DNA of the CDR3: TGTGCCAGCAGCCCGTCGTGGCGGACCCACCAAGAGACCCAGTACTTC.

This clonotype was seen at least ten times. The V gene is TRBV11-2, the J gene TRBJ1-5, with D maybe TRBD1 (5 bases). Looked up from germline, CDR1 is SGHAT and CDR2 is FQNNGV. The CDR3 runs to 15 residues. The V and J ends lost 0 bases and 2 bases respectively, with 8 bases between them. The CDR3 here is CASSLDGGGNQPQHF. The CDR3 nucleotides are TGTGCCAGCAGCTTAGATGGGGGAGGCAATCAGCCCCAGCATTTT.

The V gene is TRBV6-1, the J gene TRBJ2-7; 8 bases align to TRBD1. V gave up 7 bases and J gave up 4 bases; unmatched junction bases: 12. The CDR3 runs to 15 residues. Germline CDR1 reads MNHNS; CDR2 reads SASEGT. The CDR3, as DNA: TGTGCCAGCACCCAAGCCCGGACAGGGAAATACGAGCAGTACTTC. This sequence encodes CASTQARTGKYEQYF.

Ten or more counts support this clonotype. This chain uses TRBV20-1 with TRBJ1-1, with no clear D. Germline CDR1 DFQATT, CDR2 SNEGSKA (reference sequence). CDR3 length equals 13 residues. The V end lost 2 bases, the J end lost 0 bases, and 7 bases lay between the germline ends. CDR3 protein: CSARPSLNTEAFF. The CDR3 bases are TGCAGTGCTAGACCAAGCTTGAACACTGAAGCTTTCTTT.

The V call is TRBV4-2, the J call TRBJ2-3; no clear D gene. Trimming removed 4 bases from V and 6 bases from J, with 11 bases in between. CDR1 LGHNA and CDR2 YNFKEQ come from the germline V gene. This CDR3 is built from 13 residues. The CDR3 coding sequence is TGTGCCAGCAGCCCCCCGACTTCGGATACGCAGTATTTT. Translated, it gives CASSPPTSDTQYF.

This clonotype showed up just a few times. The V call is TRBV30, the J call TRBJ2-7; possible D gene TRBD2, 6 bases. The germline CDR1 and CDR2 sequences are GTSNPN and SVGIG (reference sequence). CDR3 length: 15 residues. V lost 6 bases and J lost 4, with 22 bases in between. The chain's CDR3 is CACILMGGTIYEQYF. The CDR3 DNA sequence: TGTGCCTGCATCCTTATGGGGGGAACGATATACGAGCAGTACTTC.

This clonotype appeared many times. V is TRBV11-2 and J is TRBJ2-7, with 10 bases fitting TRBD1. The ends lost 5 bases at V and 6 bases at J; junction bases unmatched: 4. The CDR3 spans 13 residues. Germline assignment: CDR1 SGHAT and CDR2 FQNNGV. The CDR3 coding sequence is TGTGCCAGCAGCACGGGACAGGGGTTCGAGCAGTACTTC. Amino acids: CASSTGQGFEQYF. Full variable domain (outside the CDR3, taken from reference TRBV11-2 and TRBJ2-7): EAGVAQSPRYKIIEKRQSVAFWCNPISGHATLYWYQQILGQGPKLLIQFQNNGVVDDSQLPKDRFSAERLKGVDSTLKIQPAKLEDSAVYLCASSTGQGFEQYFGPGTRLTVT.

In its sample, this clonotype was seen once. CDR3 region: CASSLDGRAGAAKNIQYF. The CDR3 DNA sequence: TGTGCCAGCAGCTTAGACGGGAGGGCCGGTGCGGCCAAAAACATTCAGTACTTC. This chain links TRBV7-3 with TRBJ2-4; 8 bases line up with TRBD2. Germline assignment: CDR1 SGHTA and CDR2 FQGTGA. This CDR3 spans 18 amino acids. Losses at the gene ends were 2 bases for V and 1 base for J; bases not matched to a gene: 10.

This clonotype was counted ten times or more. Since the CDR3 does not end with the conserved phenylalanine or tryptophan, this likely comes from a read error. The CDR3: CASSLSSRETQYL. Written as DNA, the CDR3 is TGTGCCAGCAGTTTGTCTAGCCGGGAGACCCAGTACCTC. The chain recombines TRBV12-3 or TRBV12-4 with TRBJ2-5; D might be TRBD2 (5 bases). V was cut by 3 bases and J by 5 bases, with 10 bases left in between. This CDR3 is 13 amino acids long.

This clonotype has a count of ten or more. The V gene is TRBV5-1, the J gene TRBJ2-7; tentatively, D is TRBD2 (6 bases). The germline V gene has CDR1 SGHRS and CDR2 YFSETQ. The CDR3 totals 14 residues. Trimming pared 1 base from V and 3 bases from J, leaving 11 bases between. As DNA, the CDR3 is TGCGCCAGCAGCTTGAACGGCGGGATCTACGAGCAGTACTTC. This translates into CASSLNGGIYEQYF.